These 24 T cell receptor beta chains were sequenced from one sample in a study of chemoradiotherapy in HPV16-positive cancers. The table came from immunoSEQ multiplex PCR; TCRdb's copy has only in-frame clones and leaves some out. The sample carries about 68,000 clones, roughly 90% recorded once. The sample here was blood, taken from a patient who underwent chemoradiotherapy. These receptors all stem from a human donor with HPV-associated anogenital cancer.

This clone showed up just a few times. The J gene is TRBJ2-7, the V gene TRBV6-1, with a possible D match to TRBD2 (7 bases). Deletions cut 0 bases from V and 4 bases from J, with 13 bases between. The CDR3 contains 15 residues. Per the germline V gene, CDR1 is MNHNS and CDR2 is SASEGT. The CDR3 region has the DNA TGTGCCAGCAGTGAAGCTGGGAGGGACAATTACGAGCAGTACTTC. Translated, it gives CASSEAGRDNYEQYF.

In DNA, the CDR3 is TGTGCCAGCAGCAGGACCGGGACACCTTCCTACGAGCAGTACTTC. Amino acid sequence: CASSRTGTPSYEQYF. The chain carries TRBV13 and TRBJ2-7; TRBD1 is a possible D gene (6 bases). Per the germline V gene, CDR1 is PRHDT and CDR2 is FYEKMQ (reference sequence). The V end was cut by 5 bases, the J end by 1 base, with 15 bases between. This CDR3 spans 15 amino acids.

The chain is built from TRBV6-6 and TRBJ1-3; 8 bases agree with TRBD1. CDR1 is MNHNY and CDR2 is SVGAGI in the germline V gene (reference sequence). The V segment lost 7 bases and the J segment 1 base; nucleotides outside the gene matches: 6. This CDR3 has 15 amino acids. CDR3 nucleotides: TGTGCCAGCAATGACAGGGGCCTGTCTGGAAACACCATATATTTT. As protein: CASNDRGLSGNTIYF.

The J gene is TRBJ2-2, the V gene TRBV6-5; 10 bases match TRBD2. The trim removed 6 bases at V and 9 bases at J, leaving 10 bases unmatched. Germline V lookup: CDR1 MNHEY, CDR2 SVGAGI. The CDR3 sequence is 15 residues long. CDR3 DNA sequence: TGTGCCAGCAGAGAAAGCGGGAGGGCCTTAAGGGAGCTGTTTTTT. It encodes CASRESGRALRELFF.

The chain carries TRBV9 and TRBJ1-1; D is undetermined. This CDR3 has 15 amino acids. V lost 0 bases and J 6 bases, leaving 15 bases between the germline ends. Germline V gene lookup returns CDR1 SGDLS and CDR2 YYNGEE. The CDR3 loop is CASSVDSRGSAEAFF. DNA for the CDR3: TGTGCCAGCAGCGTAGACAGTAGAGGGTCCGCTGAAGCTTTCTTT.

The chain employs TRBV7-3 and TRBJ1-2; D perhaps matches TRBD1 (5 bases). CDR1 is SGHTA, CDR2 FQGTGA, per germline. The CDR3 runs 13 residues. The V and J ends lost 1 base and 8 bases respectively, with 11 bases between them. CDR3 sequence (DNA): TGTGCCAGCAGCTTAAGTCAGGGAGCGGGCTACACCTTC. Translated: CASSLSQGAGYTF.

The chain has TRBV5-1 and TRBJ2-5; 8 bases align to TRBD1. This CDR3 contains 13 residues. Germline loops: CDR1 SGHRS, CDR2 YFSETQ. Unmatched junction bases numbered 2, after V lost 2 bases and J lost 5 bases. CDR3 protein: CASSLTGGETQYF. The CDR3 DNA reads TGCGCCAGCAGCTTAACAGGGGGTGAGACCCAGTACTTC.

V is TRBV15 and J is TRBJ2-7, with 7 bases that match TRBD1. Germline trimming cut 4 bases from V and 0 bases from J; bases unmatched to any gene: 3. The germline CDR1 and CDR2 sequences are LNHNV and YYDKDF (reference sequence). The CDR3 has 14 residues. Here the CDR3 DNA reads TGTGCCACCAGCAAACAGGGGAGCTCCTACGAGCAGTACTTC. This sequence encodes CATSKQGSSYEQYF.

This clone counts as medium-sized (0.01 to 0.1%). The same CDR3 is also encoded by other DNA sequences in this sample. The DNA of the CDR3 is TGTGCCAGCAGTTCGACAGGTCTCGGCGGGGAGCTGTTTTTT. Translating gives CASSSTGLGGELFF. The genes are TRBV27 and TRBJ2-2; maybe TRBD1 (6 bases). The germline V gene has CDR1 MNHEY and CDR2 SMNVEV (reference sequence). The CDR3 contains 14 residues. Trimming stripped 4 bases from V and 7 bases from J, with 13 bases between.

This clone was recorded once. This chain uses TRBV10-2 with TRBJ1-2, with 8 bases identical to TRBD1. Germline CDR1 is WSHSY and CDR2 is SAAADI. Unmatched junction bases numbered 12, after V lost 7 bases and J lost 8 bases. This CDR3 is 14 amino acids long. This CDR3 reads CASTPQGALDGYTF. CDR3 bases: TGCGCCAGCACCCCGCAGGGGGCGCTGGACGGCTACACCTTC.

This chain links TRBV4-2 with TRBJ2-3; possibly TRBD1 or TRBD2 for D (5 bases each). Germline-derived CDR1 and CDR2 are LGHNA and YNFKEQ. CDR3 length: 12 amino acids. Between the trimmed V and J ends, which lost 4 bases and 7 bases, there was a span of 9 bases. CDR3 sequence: CASSRDHYTQYF. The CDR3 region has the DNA TGTGCCAGCAGCCGGGACCACTATACGCAGTATTTT.

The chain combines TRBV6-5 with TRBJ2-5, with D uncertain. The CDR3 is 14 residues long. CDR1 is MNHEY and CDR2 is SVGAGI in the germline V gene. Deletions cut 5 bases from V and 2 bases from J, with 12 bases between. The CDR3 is CASSPLNSQETQYF. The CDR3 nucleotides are TGTGCCAGCAGTCCTCTTAATTCTCAAGAGACCCAGTACTTC.

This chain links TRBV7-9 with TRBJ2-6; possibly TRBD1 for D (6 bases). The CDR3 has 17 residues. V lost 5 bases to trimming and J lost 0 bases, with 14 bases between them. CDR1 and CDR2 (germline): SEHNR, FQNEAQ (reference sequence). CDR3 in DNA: TGTGCCAGCAGCCTGGGACAAGGATTCTCTGGGGCCAACGTCCTGACTTTC. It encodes CASSLGQGFSGANVLTF.

This CDR3 is CASSLTGTGLRNIQYF. For the CDR3, the DNA is TGTGCCAGCAGCTTAACCGGGACAGGGCTACGAAACATTCAGTACTTC. The chain has TRBV11-2 and TRBJ2-4; 9 bases are a match to TRBD1. The V segment lost 2 bases and the J segment 6 bases; nucleotides outside the gene matches: 8. CDR1 SGHAT and CDR2 FQNNGV come from the germline V gene. This CDR3 has 16 residues.

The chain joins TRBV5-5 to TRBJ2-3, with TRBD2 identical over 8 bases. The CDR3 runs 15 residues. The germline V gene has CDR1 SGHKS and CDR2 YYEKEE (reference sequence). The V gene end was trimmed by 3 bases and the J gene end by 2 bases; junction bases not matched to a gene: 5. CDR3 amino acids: CASSWIAGPTDTQYF. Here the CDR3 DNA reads TGTGCCAGCAGCTGGATAGCGGGACCCACAGATACGCAGTATTTT.

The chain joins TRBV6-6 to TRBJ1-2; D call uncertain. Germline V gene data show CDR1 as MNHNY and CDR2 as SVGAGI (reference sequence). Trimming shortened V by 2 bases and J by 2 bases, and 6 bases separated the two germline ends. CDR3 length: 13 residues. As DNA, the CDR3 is TGTGCCAGCAGTTACCCGGCCAACTATGGCTACACCTTC. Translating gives CASSYPANYGYTF.

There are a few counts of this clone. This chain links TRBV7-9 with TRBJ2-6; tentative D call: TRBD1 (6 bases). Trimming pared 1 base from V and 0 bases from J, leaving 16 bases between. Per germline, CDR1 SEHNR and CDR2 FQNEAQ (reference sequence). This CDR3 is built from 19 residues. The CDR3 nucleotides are TGTGCCAGCAGCTTAGTTAGGTCAGGGGTACTCTCTGGGGCCAACGTCCTGACTTTC. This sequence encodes CASSLVRSGVLSGANVLTF.

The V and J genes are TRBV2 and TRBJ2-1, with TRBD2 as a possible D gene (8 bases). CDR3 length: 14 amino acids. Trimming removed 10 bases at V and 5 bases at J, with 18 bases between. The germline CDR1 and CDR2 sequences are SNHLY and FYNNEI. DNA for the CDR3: TGTGCCACCGGGAGGGGGCGGCTCGACAATGAGCAGTTCTTC. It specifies CATGRGRLDNEQFF.

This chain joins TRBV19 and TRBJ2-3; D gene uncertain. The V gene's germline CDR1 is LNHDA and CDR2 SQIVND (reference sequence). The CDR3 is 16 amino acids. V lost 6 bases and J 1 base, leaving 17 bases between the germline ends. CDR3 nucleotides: TGTGCCAGTAGCATAATTCTGGGTGGGGGCACAGATACGCAGTATTTT. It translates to CASSIILGGGTDTQYF.

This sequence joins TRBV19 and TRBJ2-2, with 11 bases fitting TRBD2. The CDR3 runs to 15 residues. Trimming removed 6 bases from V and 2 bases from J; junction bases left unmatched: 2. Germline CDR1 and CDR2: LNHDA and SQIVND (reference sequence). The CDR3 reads CASSRLAGNTGELFF. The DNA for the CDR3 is TGTGCCAGTAGCCGACTAGCGGGAAACACCGGGGAGCTGTTTTTT.

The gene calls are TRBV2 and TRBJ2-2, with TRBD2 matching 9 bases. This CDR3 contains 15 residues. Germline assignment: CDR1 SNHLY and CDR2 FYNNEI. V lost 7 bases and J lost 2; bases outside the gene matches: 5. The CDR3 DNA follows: TGTGCCAGCACCGAGGGGACTAGCAACACCGGGGAGCTGTTTTTT. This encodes CASTEGTSNTGELFF.

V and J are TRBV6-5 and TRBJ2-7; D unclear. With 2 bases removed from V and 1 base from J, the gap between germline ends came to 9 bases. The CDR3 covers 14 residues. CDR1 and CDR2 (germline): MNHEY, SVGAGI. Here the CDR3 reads CASSYQPTSYEQYF. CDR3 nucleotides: TGTGCCAGCAGTTACCAACCGACGTCCTACGAGCAGTACTTC.

The CDR3 nucleotides read TGTGCCAGCAGCGTAGGCCAGGGGAGTTACCAGCCCCAGCATTTT. Encoded protein: CASSVGQGSYQPQHF. The gene calls are TRBV9 and TRBJ1-5; D perhaps matches TRBD1 (6 bases). Trimming took 0 bases from V and 7 from J, leaving 14 bases between them. This CDR3 comprises 15 residues. The germline gives CDR1 SGDLS, CDR2 YYNGEE.

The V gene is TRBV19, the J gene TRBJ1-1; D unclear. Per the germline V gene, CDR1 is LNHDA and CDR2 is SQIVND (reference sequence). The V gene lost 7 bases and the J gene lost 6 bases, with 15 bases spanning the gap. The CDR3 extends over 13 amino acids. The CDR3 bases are TGTGCCAGTACCTCCCCTCTTGAGGCTGAAGCTTTCTTT. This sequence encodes CASTSPLEAEAFF.